Following are 21 T cell receptor beta chains from one sample sequenced in a study of naive and memory T cell subsets. Study results and limitations: Especially in CD8 cells, naive repertoires contained a few larger clonotypes, possibly CD45RA-re-expressing memory cells.

No antigen is known for these receptors. An equimolar mix of two oligonucleotides served as the beta constant-region primer for TRBC1 and TRBC2. Nested alpha and beta constant-region primers with the SP2 primer drove four PCR rounds on ligated cDNA. TCRdb called the UMI-ligation and nested PCR reads again in MiXCR, with one record for every CDR3 protein. The sample carries 98,000 or so distinct CDR3 sequences, roughly 15% recorded once. The sample taken for sequencing was naive CD8+ T cells from blood. These receptors all come from a human donor in good health.

A few counts support this clonotype. This chain links TRBV4-3 with TRBJ2-3; no reliable D call. V lost 0 bases and J 4 bases, leaving 5 bases between the germline ends. CDR1 LGHNA and CDR2 YSLEER come from the germline V gene. The CDR3 length is 13 residues. The CDR3 nucleotides read TGCGCCAGCAGCCAAGATGGCTCAGATACGCAGTATTTT. Its translation: CASSQDGSDTQYF.

The V gene is TRBV29-1, the J gene TRBJ1-1; 8 bases are a match to TRBD1. Trimming cost V 1 base and J 5 bases; bases outside gene matches: 3. Germline assignment: CDR1 SQVTM and CDR2 ANQGSEA. The CDR3 extends over 13 amino acids. This chain's CDR3 is CSVEGRGPTEAFF. For the CDR3, the DNA is TGCAGCGTTGAAGGCAGGGGGCCGACTGAAGCTTTCTTT.

The chain carries TRBV12-3 or TRBV12-4 and TRBJ2-7, with D possibly being TRBD2 (6 bases). CDR3 length equals 14 residues. V dropped 3 bases and J dropped 3 bases, with 12 bases sitting between them. The CDR3, as DNA: TGTGCCAGCAGTTTTGCGGGGTTGGACTACGAGCAGTACTTC. Protein: CASSFAGLDYEQYF.

The V gene is TRBV29-1, the J gene TRBJ1-2; tentative D call: TRBD1 (5 bases). CDR1 is SQVTM and CDR2 is ANQGSEA in the germline V gene. V was pared by 4 bases and J by 7 bases, with 19 bases between. This CDR3 region has 14 residues. The CDR3 reads CSVGDQGGVAGYTF. In nucleotides, the CDR3 is TGCAGCGTTGGGGACCAGGGCGGAGTAGCTGGCTACACCTTC.

The gene calls are TRBV7-2 and TRBJ2-2; no definite D call. Germline loops: CDR1 SGHTA, CDR2 FQGNSA. Trimming removed 1 base from V and 0 bases from J, with 15 bases in between. This CDR3 has 18 amino acids. CDR3 bases: TGTGCCAGCAGCTTAGACCCTCCTCCGGCCCCGAACACCGGGGAGCTGTTTTTT. This encodes CASSLDPPPAPNTGELFF.

The V and J genes are TRBV4-3 and TRBJ2-3, with TRBD2 identical over 12 bases. The CDR3 totals 20 residues. Germline V gene data show CDR1 as LGHNA and CDR2 as YSLEER. V was clipped by 5 bases and J by 1 base; unmatched bases: 16. CDR3 sequence reads: CASSTTELAGGHPGTDTQYF. CDR3 in DNA: TGCGCCAGCAGCACGACGGAGCTAGCGGGGGGGCACCCCGGCACAGATACGCAGTATTTT.

At least ten counts were recorded for this clonotype. V is TRBV7-9 and J is TRBJ2-3; perhaps TRBD2 as D (7 bases). V was pared by 5 bases and J by 6 bases, with 21 bases between. This CDR3 spans 16 amino acids. Germline values: CDR1 SEHNR, CDR2 FQNEAQ (reference sequence). CDR3 residues: CASSPPEGGELDTQYF. Here the CDR3 DNA reads TGTGCCAGCAGCCCCCCTGAGGGGGGGGAGCTCGATACGCAGTATTTT.

This chain joins TRBV9 and TRBJ1-1; TRBD1 might be the D (6 bases). There are 15 residues in the CDR3. Trimming stripped 0 bases from V and 0 bases from J, with 9 bases between. CDR1 and CDR2 from the germline V gene are SGDLS and YYNGEE. The CDR3 sequence: CASSVDQGMNTEAFF. CDR3 nucleotide sequence: TGTGCCAGCAGCGTAGACCAGGGGATGAACACTGAAGCTTTCTTT. The full variable domain, with the rest looked up from reference TRBV9 and TRBJ1-1, is DSGVTQTPKHLITATGQRVTLRCSPRSGDLSVYWYQQSLDQGLQFLIQYYNGEERAKGNILERFSAQQFPDLHSELNLSSLELGDSALYFCASSVDQGMNTEAFFGQGTRLTVV.

There are a few counts of this clonotype. The rearrangement links TRBV15 to TRBJ2-3; D gene uncertain. V was cut by 1 base and J by 4 bases, with 3 bases left in between. Germline values: CDR1 LNHNV, CDR2 YYDKDF (reference sequence). The CDR3 sequence is 12 residues long. The CDR3 is CATSRGPDTQYF. The CDR3 DNA is TGTGCCACCAGCAGAGGGCCAGATACGCAGTATTTT.

V and J are TRBV13 and TRBJ2-5; 11 bases map to TRBD2. CDR3 length equals 18 residues. Trimming removed 4 bases from V and 7 bases from J; junction bases left unmatched: 17. CDR1 PRHDT and CDR2 FYEKMQ come from the germline V gene (reference sequence). The CDR3 loop is CASSSSSSGGPKPRTQYF. CDR3 nucleotide sequence: TGTGCCAGCAGCTCCTCATCTAGCGGGGGGCCGAAACCCAGGACCCAGTACTTC.

The CDR3 loop is CASSLFRGSYEQYF. For the CDR3, the DNA is TGTGCCAGCAGTTTATTTCGGGGTTCCTACGAGCAGTACTTC. This rearrangement joins TRBV27 to TRBJ2-7; D may be TRBD2 (5 bases). Per germline, CDR1 MNHEY and CDR2 SMNVEV (reference sequence). The V and J ends lost 1 base and 1 base respectively, with 8 bases between them. The CDR3 has 14 amino acids.

The gene calls are TRBV29-1 and TRBJ2-7; 10 nucleotides line up with TRBD2. V was clipped by 3 bases and J by 5 bases; unmatched bases: 7. Germline-derived CDR1 and CDR2 are SQVTM and ANQGSEA. The CDR3 is 14 amino acids. As DNA, the CDR3 is TGCAGCGTTGATGGGCTAGCGGGAGTCAACGAGCAGTACTTC. This sequence encodes CSVDGLAGVNEQYF.

This sequence joins TRBV7-8 and TRBJ2-7; 8 bases agree with TRBD1. The germline V gene encodes CDR1 SGHVS and CDR2 FQNEAQ. This CDR3 is 16 amino acids long. The junction had 11 bases not matched to a gene; V was cut back by 5 bases and J by 2 bases. The CDR3 DNA sequence: TGTGCCAGCAGCCCCAAACCCGGGACAGGCGCCTACGAGCAGTACTTC. The encoded protein is CASSPKPGTGAYEQYF.

The V gene is TRBV4-2, the J gene TRBJ2-7, with 14 bases lining up with TRBD2. Germline CDR1 is LGHNA and CDR2 is YNFKEQ. V shed 2 bases and J 2 bases; nucleotides not matched to a gene: 2. This CDR3 spans 16 amino acids. The CDR3 coding sequence is TGTGCCAGCAGCCAATGGACTAGCGGGGGGACCTACGAGCAGTACTTC. Protein product: CASSQWTSGGTYEQYF.

In this sample, this clonotype turned up many times. The gene calls are TRBV19 and TRBJ2-3, with D perhaps TRBD1 or TRBD2 (5 bases each). The CDR3 contains 13 residues. Deletions cut 7 bases from V and 0 bases from J, with 8 bases between. The V gene's germline CDR1 is LNHDA and CDR2 SQIVND (reference sequence). CDR3 protein: CASKGRSTDTQYF. CDR3 nucleotides: TGTGCCAGTAAGGGACGGAGCACAGATACGCAGTATTTT.

This chain connects TRBV20-1 to TRBJ2-7; TRBD1 agrees at 7 bases. Germline-derived CDR1 and CDR2 are DFQATT and SNEGSKA (reference sequence). The CDR3 runs 16 residues. With V trimmed by 0 bases and J by 3 bases, 11 bases remained unmatched. CDR3 coding DNA: TGCAGTGCTAGAGATCTAGCAGGACAGGTAGACTACGAGCAGTACTTC. Its protein is CSARDLAGQVDYEQYF.

This clonotype occurred a few times. The chain combines TRBV4-3 with TRBJ2-2, with a tentative D call TRBD1 (5 bases). CDR1 and CDR2 from the germline V gene are LGHNA and YSLEER. V was pared by 0 bases and J by 6 bases, with 8 bases between. The CDR3 covers 14 residues. The CDR3 reads CASSQDRRAGELFF. The CDR3 nucleotides are TGCGCCAGCAGCCAAGATCGCAGGGCCGGGGAGCTGTTTTTT.

This clonotype was observed a few times. The rearrangement joins TRBV4-3 to TRBJ1-1, with TRBD1 as a possible D gene (6 bases). Trimming took 1 base from V and 2 from J, leaving 17 bases between them. Germline lookup yields CDR1 LGHNA and CDR2 YSLEER. The length of the CDR3 is 17 residues. CDR3 nucleotide sequence: TGCGCCAGCAGCCAAGTGCAAACTAGGGGGTCCAACACTGAAGCTTTCTTT. Translation gives CASSQVQTRGSNTEAFF.

This clonotype was counted at least ten times. This chain connects TRBV5-8 to TRBJ2-1, with D unclear. V shed 10 bases and J shed 2 bases, with 10 bases lying between them. Germline CDR1 is SGHTS and CDR2 is YDEGEE. The CDR3 totals 12 residues. The CDR3 region has the DNA TGTGCCGCCGGAGTCCCCTACAATGAGCAGTTCTTC. Residues: CAAGVPYNEQFF.

The chain couples TRBV6-2 or TRBV6-3 to TRBJ2-2; 11 bases are shared with TRBD2. J gave up 3 bases and V 5 bases, and 5 bases lay outside the gene matches. Germline V gene lookup returns CDR1 MNHEY and CDR2 SVGEGT. CDR3 length: 16 residues. CDR3 sequence (DNA): TGTGCCAGCAGTCAACCGGGACTAGCGGACACCGGGGAGCTGTTTTTT. Translation: CASSQPGLADTGELFF.

This clonotype came up a few times. The chain couples TRBV12-3 or TRBV12-4 to TRBJ1-5; TRBD1 aligns across 9 bases. J was trimmed by 5 bases and V by 6 bases; bases with no gene match: 5. This CDR3 spans 14 amino acids. This CDR3 is CASSDRGGYQPQHF. The CDR3 DNA reads TGTGCCAGCAGCGACAGGGGGGGCTATCAGCCCCAGCATTTT.